This T cell receptor beta chain was identified during a study of blood T cell repertoires in COVID-19. Study background: Nucleic acid was either cDNA or gDNA, and it came from T cells, B-cell-depleted T cells, or PBMCs.

This CDR3 has 15 residues. Germline lookup yields CDR1 LGHDT and CDR2 YNNKEL (reference sequence). V lost 1 base, J lost 3 bases, and 10 bases lay in between. Only in-frame clones appear in the TCRdb table, and some are missing; sequencing was by immunoSEQ multiplex PCR. The sample includes around 250,000 clones, about 83% seen only once; the top ten take approximately 6%. The specimen was peripheral blood. The chain uses TRBV3-1 (or the pseudogene TRBV3-2) and TRBJ1-5; D ambiguous. This TCR derives from an elderly man with acute or convalescent COVID-19. The CDR3 sequence: CASSQGAGNNQPQHF. The CDR3 bases are TGTGCCAGCAGCCAAGGGGCGGGTAACAATCAGCCCCAGCATTTT.